Reported below is one T cell receptor beta chain. Its antigen remains unknown. This sample is part of a study of cytomegalovirus exposure and HLA in healthy donors. Across the study: In an earlier analysis, around 120 million unique TCR beta sequences were found from about 180 million T cells. Study-wide findings and caveats: It was 150 or so TCR beta chains that were listed as cytomegalovirus-associated.

Trimming took 4 bases from V and 6 from J; bases not matched to a gene: 8. The germline CDR1 and CDR2 sequences are MNHEY and SVGAGI. The CDR3 runs to 14 residues. The PCR had 60 Vbeta and 13 Jbeta primers. Method: immunoSEQ multiplex PCR; TCRdb's copy keeps in-frame clones and lacks some. The sample holds some 98,000 clones, about 81% seen once. This TCR was recovered from a man between 40 and 49 years old in good health and CMV-seronegative. Sequencing input: PBMCs. This rearrangement joins TRBV6-5 to TRBJ1-2, with 7 bases identical to TRBD1. The CDR3: CASSFRQGANGYTF. The CDR3 DNA reads as TGTGCCAGCAGTTTCCGACAGGGCGCGAATGGCTACACCTTC.